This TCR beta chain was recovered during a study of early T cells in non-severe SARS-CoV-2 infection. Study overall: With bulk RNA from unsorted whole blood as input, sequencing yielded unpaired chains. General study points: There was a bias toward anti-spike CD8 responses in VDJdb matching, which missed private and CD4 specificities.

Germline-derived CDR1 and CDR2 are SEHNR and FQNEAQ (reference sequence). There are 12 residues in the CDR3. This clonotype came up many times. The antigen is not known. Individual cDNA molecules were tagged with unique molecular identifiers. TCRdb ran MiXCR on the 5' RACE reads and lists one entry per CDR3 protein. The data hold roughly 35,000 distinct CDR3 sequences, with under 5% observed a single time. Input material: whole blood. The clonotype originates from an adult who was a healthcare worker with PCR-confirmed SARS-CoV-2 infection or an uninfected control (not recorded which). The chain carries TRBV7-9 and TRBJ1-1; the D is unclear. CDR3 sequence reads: CASALPASEAFF. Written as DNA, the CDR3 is TGTGCGAGCGCCCTCCCGGCCTCCGAAGCTTTCTTT.